This TCR beta chain came from a study of CD8+ T cells in alopecia areata. Indicated treatment: oral pan-JAK inhibitor, 5-10 mg twice daily. RNA extraction was followed by reverse transcription into cDNA, which acted as the sequencing template. TCRdb's copy holds only in-frame clones and misses some; the assay was immunoSEQ multiplex PCR. The sample contains about 190,000 clones, 60% of which appear only once. This TCR was recovered from a human donor with alopecia areata. The sequences come from CD4+ T cells sorted from blood, collected at week 4, from a patient treated with tofacitinib.

The CDR3 DNA sequence: TGCAGCGTTGGTCAGACAGGGCGGGATACGCAGTATTTT. Protein sequence: CSVGQTGRDTQYF. The chain is built from TRBV29-1 and TRBJ2-3, with 7 bases that match TRBD1. Germline CDR1 reads SQVTM; CDR2 reads ANQGSEA. The CDR3 extends over 13 amino acids. V dropped 4 bases and J dropped 6; count of bases not matched to a gene: 7.